Below are 2 T cell receptor beta chains sequenced from a single sample in a study of blood T cell repertoires in COVID-19. Clones were sequenced by immunoSEQ multiplex PCR, and TCRdb holds only the in-frame ones, with some missing. The sample lists about 140,000 clones, more than 75% occurring once. Material for sequencing was peripheral blood. The receptor source for this set is a woman in her 50s with acute or convalescent COVID-19.

The V call is TRBV6-1, the J call TRBJ1-2; a weak D match, TRBD1 (5 bases). Germline CDR1 is MNHNS and CDR2 is SASEGT. Trimming cost V 7 bases and J 6 bases, with 12 bases left between them. CDR3 length: 12 residues. This chain's CDR3 is CASNPQENGYTF. CDR3 nucleotides: TGTGCCAGCAACCCACAGGAAAATGGCTACACCTTC.

The chain joins TRBV20-1 to TRBJ2-1; TRBD2 matches 8 bases. V gave up 3 bases and J gave up 4 bases; unmatched junction bases: 5. Germline CDR1 and CDR2: DFQATT and SNEGSKA (reference sequence). CDR3 size: 14 residues. Here the CDR3 reads CSASSGVSYNEQFF. The CDR3 coding sequence is TGCAGTGCTAGTAGCGGGGTCTCGTACAATGAGCAGTTCTTC.